This T cell receptor beta chain appears in the sequencing data of a study of blood T cell repertoires in COVID-19. In its sample, this clone was seen a few times. Produced via immunoSEQ multiplex PCR; TCRdb's table is partial and in-frame only. There are some 180,000 clones in the sample; approximately 80% occur only once, and about 11% lies in the top ten. The receptor was derived from a woman between 35 and 50 years old with COVID-19, enrolled during active disease. Source material: peripheral blood.

This CDR3 is CSALFRTEAFF. As DNA, the CDR3 is TGCAGTGCTCTCTTTCGCACTGAAGCTTTCTTT. The chain is built from TRBV20-1 and TRBJ1-1; D remains ambiguous. This CDR3 contains 11 residues. Per germline, CDR1 DFQATT and CDR2 SNEGSKA (reference sequence). The ends were cut back, 5 bases at V and 4 bases at J, with 8 bases in the middle.